This T cell receptor beta chain is drawn from a study of T-cell memory formation after mild COVID-19. This clonotype was seen many times. The CDR3 contains 15 residues. CDR1 is SGHDT, CDR2 YYEEEE, per germline. V was trimmed by 0 bases and J by 9 bases, leaving 13 bases between them. Researchers used 5'RACE with constant-segment primers to make TCR alpha and TCR beta cDNA libraries that carry sample barcodes and UMIs. TCRdb independently ran MiXCR on the 5' RACE reads; one entry per CDR3 protein. The sample lists about 200,000 distinct CDR3 sequences; over 9.5% were seen once. This clonotype was obtained from a man aged 18 to 30 who had mild COVID-19 (a few samples of this study predate the infection). Cell type and time point are not known. The sequenced material came from PBMCs or a T cell subset sorted from them (not recorded which). The J gene is TRBJ1-6, the V gene TRBV5-6; tentative D call: TRBD1 (5 bases). The CDR3 sequence is CASSLAAGLVSPLHF. For the CDR3, the DNA is TGTGCCAGCAGCTTGGCTGCAGGGTTGGTTTCACCCCTCCACTTT.